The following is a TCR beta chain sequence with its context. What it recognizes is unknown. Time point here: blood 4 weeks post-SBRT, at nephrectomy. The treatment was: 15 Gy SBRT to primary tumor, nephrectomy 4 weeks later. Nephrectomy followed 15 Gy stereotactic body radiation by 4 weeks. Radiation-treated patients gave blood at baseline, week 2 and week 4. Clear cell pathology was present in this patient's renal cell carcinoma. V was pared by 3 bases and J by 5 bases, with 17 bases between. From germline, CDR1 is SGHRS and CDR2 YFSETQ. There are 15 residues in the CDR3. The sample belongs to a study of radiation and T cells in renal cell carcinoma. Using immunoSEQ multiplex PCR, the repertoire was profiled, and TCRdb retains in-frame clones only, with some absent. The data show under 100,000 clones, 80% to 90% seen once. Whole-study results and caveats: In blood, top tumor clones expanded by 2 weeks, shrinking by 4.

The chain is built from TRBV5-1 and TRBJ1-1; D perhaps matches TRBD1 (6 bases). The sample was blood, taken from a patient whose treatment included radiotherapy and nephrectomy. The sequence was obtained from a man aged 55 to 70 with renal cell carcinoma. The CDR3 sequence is CASSWGWGAETEAFF. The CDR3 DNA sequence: TGCGCCAGCAGCTGGGGCTGGGGGGCGGAAACTGAAGCTTTCTTT. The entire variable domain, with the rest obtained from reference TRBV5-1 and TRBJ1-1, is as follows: KAGVTQTPRYLIKTRGQQVTLSCSPISGHRSVSWYQQTPGQGLQFLFEYFSETQRNKGNFPGRFSGRQFSNSRSEMNVSTLELGDSALYLCASSWGWGAETEAFFGQGTRLTVV.